The sample holds a few counts of the clone carrying this TCR beta chain. Its antigen is undetermined. One junction end disagrees with the germline gene, perhaps due to a read error. This sample stems from a study of regulatory T cells in long-lasting Graves disease. Time point indicated: newly diagnosed GD, antithyroid drugs for less than 3 months. From RNA extracted from PBMCs, the TCR library was made. A nine-milliliter sample of peripheral blood was drawn into EDTA tubes. The CDR3 spans 12 residues. Germline V gives CDR1 SGHAT, CDR2 FQDESV (reference sequence). Study outcomes and limitations: Favored gene segments in persistent disease were TRBV28, TRBJ1-2 and TRBJ2-5. Those with persistent Graves' had less TCR diversity than newly diagnosed patients.

HTBI primers from iRepertoire and Arm-PCR of CDR3 regions yielded the TCR beta libraries. TCRdb processed the multiplex PCR reads anew with MiXCR; each CDR3 protein has one entry. The table lists about 380,000 distinct CDR3 sequences, around a sixth of them singletons. The source material was peripheral blood mononuclear cells (PBMCs), sampled at new diagnosis, from a patient treated with antithyroid drugs. The TCR was taken from a female donor with Graves disease. The rearrangement links TRBV11-1 to TRBJ2-1; weak D call: TRBD2 (5 bases). The CDR3 region is CASSISDNEQFF. DNA of the CDR3: TGCGCCAGCAGTATTAGCGACAATGAGCAGTTCTTC.